This T cell receptor (beta chain) stems from a study of control samples from healthy donors and cancer patients. Only in-frame clones appear in the TCRdb table, and some are missing; sequencing was by immunoSEQ multiplex PCR. The table has about 100,000 clones, less than 90% seen once. The V gene end was trimmed by 6 bases and the J gene end by 4 bases; junction bases not matched to a gene: 6. The CDR3 spans 15 residues. Germline V lookup: CDR1 SNHLY, CDR2 FYNNEI. This TCR came from a woman in her fifties or sixties in good health. The source material was blood. The gene calls are TRBV2 and TRBJ2-6, with 7 bases identical to TRBD1. CDR3 DNA: TGTGCCAGCAGCCGCAGGGGGTCCGGGGCCAACGTCCTGACTTTC. It translates to CASSRRGSGANVLTF.